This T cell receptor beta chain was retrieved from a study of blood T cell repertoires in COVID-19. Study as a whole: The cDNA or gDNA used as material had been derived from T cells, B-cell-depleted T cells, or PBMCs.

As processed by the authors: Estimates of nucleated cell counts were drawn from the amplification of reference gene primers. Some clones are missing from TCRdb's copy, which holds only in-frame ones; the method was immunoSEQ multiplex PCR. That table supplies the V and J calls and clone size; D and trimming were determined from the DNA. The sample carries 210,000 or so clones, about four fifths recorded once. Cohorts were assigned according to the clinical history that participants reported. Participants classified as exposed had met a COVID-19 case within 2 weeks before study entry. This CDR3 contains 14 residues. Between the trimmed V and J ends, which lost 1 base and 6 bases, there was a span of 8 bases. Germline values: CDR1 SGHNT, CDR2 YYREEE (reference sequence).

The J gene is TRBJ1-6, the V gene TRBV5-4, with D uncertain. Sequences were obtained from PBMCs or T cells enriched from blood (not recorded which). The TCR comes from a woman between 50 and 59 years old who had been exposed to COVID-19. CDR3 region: CASSLSLRNSPLHF. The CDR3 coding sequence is TGTGCCAGCAGCTTGTCTCTCCGTAATTCACCCCTCCACTTT.